This passage covers 9 T cell receptor beta chains from one sample sequenced in a study of tissue T cells after allogeneic stem cell transplantation. This sample's time point: mouse harvest day 14 after allogeneic transplant. Each mouse received 10^7 T-cell-depleted marrow cells plus 10^6 splenic CD5+ T cells by tail vein. Assay used: immunoSEQ multiplex PCR; TCRdb lists only in-frame clones, some missing. This table has roughly 800 clones, under 60% appearing once. Source material: spleen. These receptors all come from a female BALB/c mouse given C57BL/6 T cells with graft-versus-host disease after an allogeneic hematopoietic cell transplant.

With regard to this clone: Mouse names are used for the genes. The read gets to within 1 residue of the CDR3 end, and the germline J gene fills in the rest. The chain is built from TRBV4 and TRBJ2-5, with a possible D match to TRBD1 (6 bases). The V end was cut by 3 bases, the J end by 2 bases, with 6 bases between. In germline, CDR1 is LGHDT, CDR2 YNNKQL (reference sequence). This CDR3 has 13 amino acids. The sequenced part of the CDR3 DNA is TGTGCCAGCAGCTACAGGGGCCAAGACACCCAGTAC. Its protein product is CASSYRGQDTQY. The whole CDR3 sequence reads CASSYRGQDTQYF. The full variable domain, rest sourced from reference TRBV4 and TRBJ2-5, is ETAVFQTPNYHVTQVGNEVSFNCKQTLGHDTMYWYKQDSKKLLKIMFSYNNKQLIVNETVPRRFSPQSSDKAHLNLRIKSVEPEDSAVYLCASSYRGQDTQYFGPGTRLLVL.

A remark on this clone: The genes and germline here are from mouse. The read terminates 1 residue before the CDR3 end, so the remaining end is supplied by the germline J gene. This chain connects TRBV16 to TRBJ2-4; TRBD2 is a possible D gene (6 bases). Germline assignment: CDR1 SGHSA and CDR2 FRNQAP. The CDR3 contains 13 residues. Trimming stripped 0 bases from V and 8 bases from J, with 9 bases between. The covered CDR3 bases are TGTGCAAGCAGCTTAGATGGGGGTGGCACCTTGTAC. As protein: CASSLDGGGTLY. The full CDR3 reads CASSLDGGGTLYF.

A note on this clone: All gene names here are mouse names. The sequence runs out 1 residue before the end of the CDR3; the remainder is reconstructed from the germline J gene. The chain recombines TRBV15 with TRBJ2-1; 10 bases are shared with TRBD2. In germline, CDR1 is SGHND, CDR2 FRSKSL. The CDR3 sequence is 16 residues long. The V and J ends lost 2 bases and 1 base, in that order; junction bases with no gene match: 2. Partial CDR3 DNA: TGTGCCAGCAGTTTACCGGGACTGGGGAACTATGCTGAGCAGTTC. Encoded protein: CASSLPGLGNYAEQF. The whole CDR3 sequence reads CASSLPGLGNYAEQFF. The full variable domain, rest sourced from reference TRBV15 and TRBJ2-1, is DAGVTQTPRHEVAEKGQTIILKCEPVSGHNDLFWYRQTKIQGLELLSYFRSKSLMEDGGAFKDRFKAEMLNSSFSTLKIQPTEPKDSAVYLCASSLPGLGNYAEQFFGPGTRLTVL.

In its sample, this clone is large. Each gene name is a mouse one. CDR3 loop: CASSIHRAGNTLYF. Partial CDR3 DNA: TGTGCCAGCAGTATTCACAGGGCAGGAAATACGCTCTAT. The rearrangement joins TRBV19 to TRBJ1-3, with D maybe TRBD1 (6 bases). The read ends 1 residue early relative to the CDR3; the germline J gene fills the gap. With 2 bases removed from V and 4 bases from J, the gap between germline ends came to 10 bases. The CDR3 runs 14 residues. The germline CDR1 and CDR2 sequences are FNHDT and SITEND (reference sequence).

With regard to this clone: Mouse germline and gene names are used. The sequenced fragment ends 1 residue before the CDR3 boundary, so the rest is inferred from the germline J gene. The chain combines TRBV15 with TRBJ2-5; D may be TRBD2 (5 bases). The CDR3 extends over 13 amino acids. V was shortened by 2 bases and J by 2 bases, with 5 bases between the two germline ends. Looked up from germline, CDR1 is SGHND and CDR2 is FRSKSL. Partial CDR3 DNA: TGTGCCAGCAGTTTACTGGGCCAAGACACCCAGTAC. It is translated as CASSLLGQDTQY. The full CDR3 reads CASSLLGQDTQYF.

This clone was recorded a few times. Any gene name here is a mouse gene name. The read halts 1 residue ahead of the CDR3 end, with the missing end drawn from the germline J gene. The V gene is TRBV1, the J gene TRBJ1-5, with D tentatively TRBD1 (5 bases). The germline V gene has CDR1 NSQYPW and CDR2 LRSPGD (reference sequence). The CDR3 runs 15 residues. V was pared by 0 bases and J by 1 base, with 7 bases between. The covered CDR3 bases are TGCACCTGCAGTGCAGAACGGGGGAACAACCAGGCTCCGCTT. Protein product: CTCSAERGNNQAPL. Given in full, the CDR3 is CTCSAERGNNQAPLF. The full variable domain, its missing parts supplied by reference TRBV1 and TRBJ1-5, is VTLLEQNPRWRLVPRGQAVNLRCILKNSQYPWMSWYQQDLQKQLQWLFTLRSPGDKEVKSLPGADYLATRVTDTELRLQVANMSQGRTLYCTCSAERGNNQAPLFGEGTRLSVL.

Note on this clone: The genes are named according to mouse. The missing CDR3 end, 1 residue past where the read stops, is filled in from the germline J gene. This chain uses TRBV1 with TRBJ1-1, with unresolved D. From germline, CDR1 is NSQYPW and CDR2 LRSPGD (reference sequence). Trimming removed 0 bases from V and 4 bases from J, with 9 bases in between. The CDR3 contains 14 residues. The sequenced part of the CDR3 DNA is TGCACCTGCAGTGCAGAAGGGTCGGGCACAGAAGTCTTC. Translated: CTCSAEGSGTEVF. The CDR3 reads in full as CTCSAEGSGTEVFF.

As concerns this clone: Mouse germline and gene names are used. Sequencing ends 1 residue short of the CDR3 end; the germline J gene provides the rest. The J gene is TRBJ1-6, the V gene TRBV19; TRBD1 is a possible D gene (5 bases). TRBJ1-6 is an open reading frame, and its role is uncertain. The germline gives CDR1 FNHDT, CDR2 SITEND (reference sequence). The length of the CDR3 is 14 residues. V was cut by 0 bases and J by 7 bases, with 8 bases left in between. CDR3 residues: CASSIGEGNSPLYF. The CDR3 bases that were read are TGTGCCAGCAGTATAGGGGAGGGGAATTCGCCCCTCTAC.

To note about this clone: The genes and germline here are from mouse. The read finishes 1 residue shy of the CDR3 end, and the germline J gene is used to complete it. The chain joins TRBV4 to TRBJ2-4; D is possibly TRBD1 (6 bases). This CDR3 spans 12 amino acids. Trimming cost V 3 bases and J 7 bases, with 8 bases left between them. Looked up from germline, CDR1 is LGHDT and CDR2 is YNNKQL (reference sequence). The CDR3 bases that were read are TGTGCCAGCAGCTATCAGGGGTACACCTTGTAC. It encodes CASSYQGYTLY. From start to end, the CDR3 is CASSYQGYTLYF.